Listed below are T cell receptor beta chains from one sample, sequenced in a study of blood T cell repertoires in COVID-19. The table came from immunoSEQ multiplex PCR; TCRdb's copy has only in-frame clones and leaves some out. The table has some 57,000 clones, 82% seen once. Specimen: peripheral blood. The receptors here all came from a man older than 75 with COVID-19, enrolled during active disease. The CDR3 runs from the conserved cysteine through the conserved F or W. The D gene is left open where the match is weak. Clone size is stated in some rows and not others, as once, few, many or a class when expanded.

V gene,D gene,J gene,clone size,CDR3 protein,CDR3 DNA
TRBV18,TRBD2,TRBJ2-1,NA,CASSYSGVNEQFF,TGTGCCAGCTCATACAGCGGGGTAAATGAGCAGTTCTTC
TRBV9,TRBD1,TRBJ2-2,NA,CASSVGTGAGELFF,TGTGCCAGCAGCGTAGGGACAGGGGCCGGGGAGCTGTTTTTT
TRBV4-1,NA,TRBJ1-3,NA,CASSQGREWLNTIYF,TGCGCCAGCAGCCAAGGGAGGGAATGGTTGAACACCATATATTTT
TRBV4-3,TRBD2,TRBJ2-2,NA,CASSQDTSGSYTGELFF,TGCGCCAGCAGCCAAGATACTAGCGGGAGTTATACCGGGGAGCTGTTTTTT
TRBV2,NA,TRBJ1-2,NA,CAKGQGIGYGYTF,TGTGCCAAAGGGCAGGGGATCGGCTATGGCTACACCTTC
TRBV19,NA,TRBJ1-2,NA,CASNPREFSNGYTF,TGTGCCAGTAACCCCAGGGAATTCAGCAATGGCTACACCTTC
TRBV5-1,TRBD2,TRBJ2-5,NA,CASSLGLAGGETQYF,TGCGCCAGCAGCTTAGGGCTAGCGGGGGGAGAGACCCAGTACTTC
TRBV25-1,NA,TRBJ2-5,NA,CASSEGGSRGKTQYF,TGTGCCAGCAGTGAAGGCGGCAGTCGGGGGAAGACCCAGTACTTC
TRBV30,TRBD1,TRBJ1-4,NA,CAWCRRTGLEKLFF,TGTGCCTGGTGCCGGAGGACAGGGCTGGAAAAACTGTTTTTT
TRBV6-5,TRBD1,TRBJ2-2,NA,CASWDRANTGELFF,TGTGCCAGCTGGGACAGGGCGAACACCGGGGAGCTGTTTTTT
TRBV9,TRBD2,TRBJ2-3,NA,CASSVAHGGSPDTQYF,TGTGCCAGCAGCGTAGCTCACGGGGGGAGCCCAGATACGCAGTATTTT
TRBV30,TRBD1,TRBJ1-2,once,CAWSLIGTGSHGYTF,TGTGCCTGGAGTCTTATCGGGACAGGGTCCCATGGCTACACCTTC
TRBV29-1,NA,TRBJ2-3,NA,CSAEGELSSTDTQYF,TGCAGCGCCGAGGGGGAATTATCTAGCACAGATACGCAGTATTTT
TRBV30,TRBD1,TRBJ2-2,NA,CAWSVRGGTGDTGELFF,TGTGCCTGGAGTGTACGGGGTGGGACAGGGGACACCGGGGAGCTGTTTTTT
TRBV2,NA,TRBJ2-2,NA,CASSTLDGERLALNTGELFF,TGTGCCAGCAGTACCCTAGATGGGGAAAGGCTAGCCTTGAACACCGGGGAGCTGTTTTTT
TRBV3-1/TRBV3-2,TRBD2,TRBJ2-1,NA,CASSLGTSGQQFF,TGTGCCAGCAGCCTTGGGACTAGCGGACAGCAGTTCTTC
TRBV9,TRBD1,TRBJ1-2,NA,CASRGQGLSNYGYTF,TGTGCCAGCAGGGGACAGGGCCTATCTAACTATGGCTACACCTTC
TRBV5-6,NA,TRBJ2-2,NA,CASSRPGHREDTGELFF,TGTGCCAGCAGCCGACCGGGACACCGGGAGGACACCGGGGAGCTGTTTTTT
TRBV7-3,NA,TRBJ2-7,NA,CASSPGGAAGEQYF,TGTGCCAGCAGCCCTGGGGGCGCCGCCGGCGAGCAGTACTTC
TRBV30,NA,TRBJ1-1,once,CAWYRAQNTEAFF,TGTGCCTGGTACAGGGCGCAGAACACTGAAGCTTTCTTT
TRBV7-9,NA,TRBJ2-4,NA,CASSLVEGSFIQYF,TGTGCCAGCAGCTTAGTGGAGGGTTCGTTCATTCAGTACTTC
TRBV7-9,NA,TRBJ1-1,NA,CASSLGDMNTEAFF,TGTGCCAGCAGCTTAGGGGACATGAACACTGAAGCTTTCTTT
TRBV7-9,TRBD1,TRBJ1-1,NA,CASSRQGPGDEAFF,TGTGCCAGCAGCAGACAGGGTCCTGGGGATGAAGCTTTCTTT
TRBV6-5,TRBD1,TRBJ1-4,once,CASTARTGINEKLFF,TGTGCCAGCACCGCTAGGACAGGGATTAATGAAAAACTGTTTTTT
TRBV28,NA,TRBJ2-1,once,CASALLSSYNEQFF,TGTGCCAGCGCTCTATTGAGCTCCTACAATGAGCAGTTCTTC
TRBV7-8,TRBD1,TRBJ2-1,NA,CASSLVGWTGNNEQFF,TGTGCCAGCAGCTTAGTGGGCTGGACAGGGAACAATGAGCAGTTCTTC
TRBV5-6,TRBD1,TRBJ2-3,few,CASSWGQNTQYF,TGTGCCAGCAGTTGGGGACAGAATACGCAGTATTTT
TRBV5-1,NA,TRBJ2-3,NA,CASSLNRVPDTQYF,TGCGCCAGCAGCTTGAACAGGGTCCCAGATACGCAGTATTTT
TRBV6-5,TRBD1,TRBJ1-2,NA,CASSYSETGGAFGYTF,TGTGCCAGCAGTTACTCAGAGACAGGGGGCGCGTTTGGCTACACCTTC
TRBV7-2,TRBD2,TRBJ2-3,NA,CASSLLAGGADTQYF,TGTGCCAGCAGCCTCCTAGCGGGGGGCGCAGATACGCAGTATTTT
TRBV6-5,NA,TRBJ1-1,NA,CASSFRQSNTEAFF,TGTGCCAGCAGTTTCCGACAGTCGAACACTGAAGCTTTCTTT
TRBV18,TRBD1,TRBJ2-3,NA,CASSRTGADTQYF,TGTGCCAGCTCTCGGACAGGGGCGGATACGCAGTATTTT
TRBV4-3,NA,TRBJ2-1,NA,CASSRSLELYNEQFF,TGCGCCAGCAGCCGGTCGCTAGAGTTATACAATGAGCAGTTCTTC
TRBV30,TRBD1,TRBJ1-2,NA,CAWSADRGYHYGYTF,TGTGCCTGGAGCGCAGACAGGGGGTATCACTATGGCTACACCTTC
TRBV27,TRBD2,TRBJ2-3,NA,CASNSVLAGDGTRSTDTQYF,TGTGCCAGCAATTCGGTTCTAGCGGGAGATGGGACGCGAAGCACAGATACGCAGTATTTT
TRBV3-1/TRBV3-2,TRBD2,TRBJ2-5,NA,CASSSRGVGTQETQYF,TGTGCCAGCAGCTCCCGGGGGGTTGGGACCCAAGAGACCCAGTACTTC
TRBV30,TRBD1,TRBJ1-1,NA,CAWSVRDFYGQGFPEAFF,TGTGCCTGGAGTGTAAGGGACTTTTACGGACAGGGATTTCCTGAAGCTTTCTTT
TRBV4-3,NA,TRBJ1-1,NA,CASSQEAGLNTEAFF,TGCGCCAGCAGCCAAGAGGCAGGGCTGAACACTGAAGCTTTCTTT
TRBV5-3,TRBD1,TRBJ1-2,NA,CARTPPDDRGGGYTF,TGTGCCAGAACACCTCCCGACGACAGGGGAGGCGGCTACACCTTC
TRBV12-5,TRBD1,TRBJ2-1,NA,CASGLEGTGGFWNEQFF,TGTGCTAGTGGTTTGGAAGGGACAGGGGGCTTTTGGAATGAGCAGTTCTTC
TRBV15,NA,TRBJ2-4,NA,CATSRVGRGEVQNIQYF,TGTGCCACCAGCAGAGTGGGGAGGGGGGAGGTCCAAAACATTCAGTACTTC
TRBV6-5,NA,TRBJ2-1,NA,CASSYNGNEQFF,TGTGCCAGCAGTTATAACGGCAATGAGCAGTTCTTC
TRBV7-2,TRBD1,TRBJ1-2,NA,CASSSQGANGYTF,TGTGCCAGCAGCTCCCAGGGGGCGAATGGCTACACCTTC
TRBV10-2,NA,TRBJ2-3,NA,CASSEPERTDTDTQYF,TGCGCCAGCAGTGAGCCAGAACGGACAGATACAGATACGCAGTATTTT
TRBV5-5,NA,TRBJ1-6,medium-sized,CASSAGRHNSPLHF,TGTGCCAGCAGCGCGGGACGACATAATTCACCCCTCCACTTT
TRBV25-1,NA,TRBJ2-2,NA,CASSAQGTNTGELFF,TGTGCCAGCAGTGCTCAGGGGACGAACACCGGGGAGCTGTTTTTT
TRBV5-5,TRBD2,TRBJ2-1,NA,CASSPPSGGAGEQFF,TGTGCCAGCAGCCCACCTAGCGGGGGGGCGGGTGAGCAGTTCTTC
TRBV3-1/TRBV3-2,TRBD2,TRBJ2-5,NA,CASSPARGTSGGPNQETQYF,TGTGCCAGCAGCCCTGCCCGGGGGACTAGCGGGGGACCCAACCAAGAGACCCAGTACTTC
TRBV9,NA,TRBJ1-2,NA,CASSVATGVLDYGYTF,TGTGCCAGCAGCGTAGCTACCGGGGTACTCGACTATGGCTACACCTTC
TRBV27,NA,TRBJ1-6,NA,CASSPLTETPLHF,TGTGCCAGCAGTCCTCTGACAGAGACGCCCCTCCACTTT
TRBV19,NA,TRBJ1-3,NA,CASSISDSGNTIYF,TGTGCCAGTAGTATTAGTGACTCTGGAAACACCATATATTTT
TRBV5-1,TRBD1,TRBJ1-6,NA,CASSSPRGTGGGSPLHF,TGCGCCAGCAGCTCCCCCCGTGGGACAGGGGGTGGCTCACCCCTCCACTTT